Presented here are 5 T cell receptor beta chains from one specimen sequenced in a study of shared clonotypes between healthy human individuals. Generated by immunoSEQ multiplex PCR, the TCRdb table keeps only in-frame clones and is missing some. The sample has hundreds of thousands of clones; about 95% are singletons. Naive CD8 cells, CD45RO-negative and positively selected for CCR7, excluded terminally differentiated effector memory CD45RA+ cells. What was sequenced was naive CD8+ T cells sorted from blood. The receptors derive from a woman aged 25 to 39 in good health.

To note about this clone: This CDR3 is also generated by other DNA sequences in the sample. The chain joins TRBV9 to TRBJ2-7, with 12 bases matching TRBD2. The J segment lost 5 bases and the V segment lost 3 bases, leaving 3 bases of the junction unmatched. Germline V gives CDR1 SGDLS, CDR2 YYNGEE. This CDR3 region has 14 residues. As DNA, the CDR3 is TGTGCCAGCAGCGCCGGACTAGCGGGACACGAGCAGTACTTC. Protein sequence: CASSAGLAGHEQYF.

This chain connects TRBV27 to TRBJ2-1; 7 nucleotides align to TRBD2. CDR3 length equals 15 residues. V dropped 5 bases and J dropped 4; count of bases not matched to a gene: 8. Germline V gene sequence: CDR1 MNHEY, CDR2 SMNVEV (reference sequence). The CDR3, as DNA: TGTGCCAGCAGTCCATGGGCGGGGGAATACAATGAGCAGTTCTTC. Its protein product is CASSPWAGEYNEQFF.

This clone was recorded once. This chain joins TRBV5-6 and TRBJ2-7, with TRBD1 matching 8 bases. V shed 2 bases, J shed 5 bases, and the junction held 3 bases outside the gene matches. In germline, CDR1 is SGHDT, CDR2 YYEEEE. The CDR3 totals 13 residues. The chain's CDR3 is CASSFQGAHEQYF. Written as DNA, the CDR3 is TGTGCCAGCAGCTTCCAGGGGGCACACGAGCAGTACTTC.

For this clone: At the DNA level, this CDR3 is encoded by other sequences in the same sample as well. The chain has TRBV5-4 and TRBJ2-7; 10 bases match TRBD1. This CDR3 region has 14 residues. Germline V lookup: CDR1 SGHNT, CDR2 YYREEE (reference sequence). The V and J ends lost 3 bases and 4 bases, in that order; junction bases with no gene match: 4. CDR3: CASSSGQGGYEQYF. DNA of the CDR3: TGTGCCAGCAGCTCAGGACAGGGGGGGTACGAGCAGTACTTC.

This chain connects TRBV11-2 to TRBJ2-7; 11 bases map to TRBD2. Trimming at V came to 0 bases and at J to 4 bases, leaving 8 bases not matched to a gene. The CDR3 runs to 17 residues. Germline CDR1 and CDR2: SGHAT and FQNNGV. CDR3 in DNA: TGTGCCAGCAGCTTAGAACTAGCGGGAGTGGGGGCGTACGAGCAGTACTTC. Translating it yields CASSLELAGVGAYEQYF.